Sequencing of this T cell receptor (beta chain) was carried out in a study of shared clonotypes between healthy human individuals. The study's findings and limits: The genetic and exposure-history diversity represented was limited by few donors. Clonotypes that were shared across four donors made up roughly 5% of naive CD4 clonotypes.

Those who donated were healthy HIV-negative adults, with no recent acute infections or vaccinations reported. Germline CDR1 reads MNHEY; CDR2 reads SMNVEV (reference sequence). CDR3 length equals 12 residues. The germline V and J ends were trimmed by 5 bases and 4 bases, with 8 bases remaining between them. Regarding this clone: Antigen specificity is unknown.

Assay: immunoSEQ multiplex PCR; the TCRdb copy retains only in-frame clones and omits some. The profile shows hundreds of thousands of clones, around 74% of them singletons. The source material was memory CD4+ T cells sorted from blood. Subset in this sample: CD45RA-negative fraction. This TCR came from a woman aged 25 to 39 in good health. This chain links TRBV27 with TRBJ1-2; D call uncertain. The CDR3 loop reads CASSTYSYGYTF. DNA of the CDR3: TGTGCCAGCAGTACGTACAGCTATGGCTACACCTTC.